Below are 27 T cell receptor beta chains sequenced from a single sample in a study of T cell responses to AZD1222 COVID-19 vaccine. Sequenced by immunoSEQ multiplex PCR; TCRdb stores in-frame clones only, minus some. The table records 54,000 or so clones, approximately 88% of them present only once. The sample in question was peripheral blood, obtained on day 0 of AZD1222 vaccination. The receptors were sampled from an adult in good health.

This clone was recorded once. This rearrangement joins TRBV6-8 to TRBJ1-6; weak D call: TRBD1 (6 bases). CDR1 is MNHGY, CDR2 SAAAGT, per germline. Trimming removed 2 bases from V and 5 bases from J, with 31 bases in between. The CDR3 spans 22 residues. DNA for the CDR3: TGTGCCAGCAGTTACGGAGTCGGGATCGGCCGGGACAATATTCCAAATAATTCACCCCTCCACTTT. Translating it yields CASSYGVGIGRDNIPNNSPLHF.

The chain has TRBV27 and TRBJ2-7; TRBD2 might be the D (5 bases). In germline, CDR1 is MNHEY, CDR2 SMNVEV (reference sequence). The V gene lost 2 bases and the J gene lost 1 base, with 9 bases spanning the gap. The CDR3 runs 14 residues. CDR3 protein: CASSLDRGSYEQYF. CDR3 in DNA: TGTGCCAGCAGTTTAGACCGGGGTTCCTACGAGCAGTACTTC.

The rearrangement links TRBV11-3 to TRBJ2-7; no clear D gene. CDR3 size: 14 residues. Between the trimmed V and J ends, which lost 3 bases and 3 bases, there was a span of 12 bases. Germline V lookup: CDR1 SGHNT, CDR2 YENEEA. CDR3 amino acids: CASSFSFGVYEQYF. DNA for the CDR3: TGTGCCAGCAGCTTCTCTTTTGGGGTCTACGAGCAGTACTTC.

V usage is TRBV2 and J usage is TRBJ2-1; the D is unclear. This CDR3 has 13 residues. Deletions cut 4 bases from V and 6 bases from J, with 10 bases between. Germline V CDR1 and CDR2: SNHLY, FYNNEI. The CDR3 here is CASSGIVGNEQFF. As DNA, the CDR3 is TGTGCCAGCAGTGGAATAGTGGGCAATGAGCAGTTCTTC.

The V gene is TRBV7-2, the J gene TRBJ1-2; 9 bases agree with TRBD1. V was pared by 5 bases and J by 1 base, with 8 bases of the junction left unmatched. CDR1 is SGHTA and CDR2 is FQGNSA in the germline V gene. This CDR3 has 16 amino acids. This CDR3 is CASSVGTGRRNYGYTF. For the CDR3, the DNA is TGTGCCAGCAGCGTCGGGACAGGGCGACGTAACTATGGCTACACCTTC.

This chain joins TRBV18 and TRBJ2-1; 10 positions match TRBD2. Germline loops: CDR1 KGHSH, CDR2 LQKENI. The CDR3 is made up of 15 amino acids. V gave up 3 bases and J gave up 8 bases; unmatched junction bases: 7. CDR3 DNA sequence: TGTGCCAGCTCACCCCCGGGACTAGCGAGATATGAGCAGTTCTTC. It codes for CASSPPGLARYEQFF.

The CDR3 sequence is CSVPWEGANTEAFF. In DNA, the CDR3 is TGCAGCGTCCCCTGGGAGGGGGCGAACACTGAAGCTTTCTTT. This rearrangement joins TRBV29-1 to TRBJ1-1; TRBD1 aligns across 7 bases. V shed 6 bases and J 1 base; nucleotides not matched to a gene: 8. CDR3 size: 14 residues. Germline V gene lookup returns CDR1 SQVTM and CDR2 ANQGSEA.

The V call is TRBV27, the J call TRBJ2-1, with TRBD2 matching 8 bases. This CDR3 has 17 amino acids. The V and J ends lost 3 bases and 8 bases, in that order; junction bases with no gene match: 15. Germline loops: CDR1 MNHEY, CDR2 SMNVEV (reference sequence). CDR3 protein: CASSFRPPGLAGDEQFF. CDR3 DNA sequence: TGTGCCAGCAGTTTCCGCCCCCCCGGACTAGCTGGGGATGAGCAGTTCTTC.

This chain joins TRBV3-1 (or the pseudogene TRBV3-2) and TRBJ1-5, with 10 bases aligning to TRBD1. Per germline, CDR1 LGHDT and CDR2 YNNKEL (reference sequence). The length of the CDR3 is 15 residues. Trimming removed 5 bases from V and 2 bases from J; junction bases left unmatched: 3. CDR3 sequence reads: CASSSGTGGNQPQHF. For the CDR3, the DNA is TGTGCCAGCAGCTCCGGGACAGGGGGCAATCAGCCCCAGCATTTT.

The rearrangement joins TRBV14 to TRBJ2-2; D is uncertain. Trimming removed 4 bases at V and 5 bases at J, with 11 bases between. CDR1 is SGHDN, CDR2 FVKESK, per germline. The CDR3 extends over 14 amino acids. The CDR3 here is CASSPLRQTGELFF. As DNA, the CDR3 is TGTGCCAGCAGCCCCCTGAGGCAAACCGGGGAGCTGTTTTTT.

This chain uses TRBV30 with TRBJ2-6; possibly TRBD1 or TRBD2 for D (6 bases each). The CDR3 is 17 amino acids. Germline-derived CDR1 and CDR2 are GTSNPN and SVGIG (reference sequence). With 6 bases removed from V and 0 bases from J, the gap between germline ends came to 18 bases. The DNA for the CDR3 is TGTGCCTGTTTAGGGGGTTGGGGACTCTCTGGGGCCAACGTCCTGACTTTC. Protein sequence: CACLGGWGLSGANVLTF. The variable domain in full, completed from reference TRBV30 and TRBJ2-6, reads SQTIHQWPATLVQPVGSPLSLECTVEGTSNPNLYWYRQAAGRGLQLLFYSVGIGQISSEVPQNLSASRPQDRQFILSSKKLLLSDSGFYLCACLGGWGLSGANVLTFGAGSRLTVL.

This clone was seen just once. This sequence joins TRBV7-3 and TRBJ1-1; TRBD1 matches 7 bases. V trimming: 2 bases; J trimming: 4 bases; junction bases outside the gene matches: 7. The length of the CDR3 is 15 residues. CDR1 and CDR2 from the germline V gene are SGHTA and FQGTGA. CDR3 nucleotide sequence: TGTGCCAGCAGCTTAGGTCCAGGGGGTGTCACTGAAGCTTTCTTT. Protein: CASSLGPGGVTEAFF.

This rearrangement joins TRBV6-6 to TRBJ1-2; perhaps TRBD1 as D (5 bases). The CDR3 loop spans 13 amino acids. The germline V and J ends were trimmed by 0 bases and 6 bases, with 8 bases remaining between them. The germline gives CDR1 MNHNY, CDR2 SVGAGI (reference sequence). The CDR3 loop is CASSYSSGDGYTF. The CDR3 DNA reads TGTGCCAGCAGTTACTCGTCGGGGGATGGCTACACCTTC.

The gene calls are TRBV19 and TRBJ1-1, with D maybe TRBD1 (6 bases). This CDR3 contains 14 residues. Trimming removed 3 bases from V and 4 bases from J, with 12 bases in between. Germline CDR1 reads LNHDA; CDR2 reads SQIVND (reference sequence). The CDR3 sequence is CASSIQGRSTEAFF. In nucleotides, the CDR3 is TGTGCCAGTAGTATTCAGGGGAGGAGCACTGAAGCTTTCTTT.

The chain is built from TRBV5-5 and TRBJ1-2; 8 nucleotides match TRBD1. CDR1 is SGHKS, CDR2 YYEKEE, per germline (reference sequence). Losses at the gene ends were 1 base for V and 6 bases for J; bases not matched to a gene: 5. The CDR3 is 14 amino acids. The CDR3 bases are TGTGCCAGCAGCTTGCTCGGGACAGGCCATGGCTACACCTTC. It is translated as CASSLLGTGHGYTF.

The chain joins TRBV9 to TRBJ1-1, with 9 bases matching TRBD1. The CDR3 length is 16 residues. Germline CDR1 is SGDLS and CDR2 is YYNGEE. The V and J ends lost 0 bases and 4 bases, in that order; junction bases with no gene match: 7. The CDR3 nucleotides read TGTGCCAGCAGCGTAGACCCGGGACAGGGAAGCACTGAAGCTTTCTTT. Amino acids: CASSVDPGQGSTEAFF. Combining the CDR3 with reference TRBV9 and TRBJ1-1 gives the whole variable domain DSGVTQTPKHLITATGQRVTLRCSPRSGDLSVYWYQQSLDQGLQFLIQYYNGEERAKGNILERFSAQQFPDLHSELNLSSLELGDSALYFCASSVDPGQGSTEAFFGQGTRLTVV.

The CDR3 DNA reads TGCAGCGTTGAAGATATTTCAGGGCTCGGTGGCTACACCTTC. It yields the protein CSVEDISGLGGYTF. This sequence joins TRBV29-1 and TRBJ1-2; D may be TRBD1 (5 bases). Germline values: CDR1 SQVTM, CDR2 ANQGSEA. Trimming pared 0 bases from V and 7 bases from J, leaving 15 bases between. This CDR3 has 14 amino acids. The whole variable domain, filled in from reference TRBV29-1 and TRBJ1-2, reads SAVISQKPSRDICQRGTSLTIQCQVDSQVTMMFWYRQQPGQSLTLIATANQGSEATYESGFVIDKFPISRPNLTFSTLTVSNMSPEDSSIYLCSVEDISGLGGYTFGSGTRLTVV.

The chain combines TRBV6-5 with TRBJ2-7; D is undetermined. Per the germline V gene, CDR1 is MNHEY and CDR2 is SVGAGI. This CDR3 spans 14 amino acids. The V and J ends lost 7 bases and 6 bases respectively, with 19 bases between them. This chain's CDR3 is CASKILLTSREQYF. The CDR3 coding sequence is TGTGCCAGCAAAATCCTTCTGACGTCCCGCGAGCAGTACTTC.

V is TRBV19 and J is TRBJ1-1; possible D gene TRBD1, 5 bases. V dropped 5 bases and J dropped 0 bases, with 13 bases sitting between them. The CDR3 runs to 15 residues. Germline loops: CDR1 LNHDA, CDR2 SQIVND (reference sequence). CDR3 in amino acids: CASSPRDGLNTEAFF. CDR3 coding DNA: TGTGCCAGTAGTCCCCGGGACGGCCTGAACACTGAAGCTTTCTTT.

This chain connects TRBV6-4 to TRBJ1-6, with D possibly matching TRBD1 (6 bases). Trimming took off 0 bases at V and 7 bases at J, with 10 bases between the two ends. This CDR3 comprises 15 residues. Germline assignment: CDR1 MRHNA and CDR2 SNTAGT. The CDR3 sequence is CASSDSRGGNSPLHF. DNA of the CDR3: TGTGCCAGCAGTGACTCGAGAGGGGGGAATTCACCCCTCCACTTT.

The chain recombines TRBV7-2 with TRBJ2-7, with D possibly matching TRBD1 (7 bases). Looked up from germline, CDR1 is SGHTA and CDR2 is FQGNSA. The V end lost 4 bases, the J end lost 2 bases, and 15 bases lay between the germline ends. This CDR3 is 15 amino acids long. The CDR3 loop reads CASSSAQGTPYEQYF. CDR3 sequence (DNA): TGTGCCAGCAGCTCGGCACAGGGGACTCCCTACGAGCAGTACTTC. The variable domain in full, with the rest retrieved from reference TRBV7-2 and TRBJ2-7, is GAGVSQSPSNKVTEKGKDVELRCDPISGHTALYWYRQSLGQGLEFLIYFQGNSAPDKSGLPSDRFSAERTGGSVSTLTIQRTQQEDSAVYLCASSSAQGTPYEQYFGPGTRLTVT.

This rearrangement joins TRBV29-1 to TRBJ2-7; D possibly uses TRBD1 or TRBD2 (5 bases each). The CDR3 is 16 amino acids. Trimming pared 4 bases from V and 0 bases from J, leaving 19 bases between. The germline V gene has CDR1 SQVTM and CDR2 ANQGSEA. CDR3 in DNA: TGCAGCGTTGTTGGGTCGGGACCTAGCACCTCCTACGAGCAGTACTTC. Amino acid sequence: CSVVGSGPSTSYEQYF.

This clone was seen a handful of times. The chain is built from TRBV7-6 and TRBJ2-1; D unresolved. The CDR3 is 14 residues long. V lost 1 base, J lost 7 bases, and 11 bases lay in between. Germline values: CDR1 SGHVS, CDR2 FNYEAQ. The CDR3 spells CASSLEFRVNEQFF. In nucleotides, the CDR3 is TGTGCCAGCAGCTTAGAGTTCCGAGTGAATGAGCAGTTCTTC.

This chain connects TRBV5-1 to TRBJ1-6, with 11 nucleotides matching TRBD1. CDR1 is SGHRS and CDR2 is YFSETQ in the germline V gene. This CDR3 is 14 amino acids long. J was trimmed by 8 bases and V by 4 bases; bases with no gene match: 2. CDR3 DNA sequence: TGCGCCAGCAGCGAGGGACAGGGGGATTCACCCCTCCACTTT. This encodes CASSEGQGDSPLHF.

The J gene is TRBJ2-1, the V gene TRBV5-4; D is uncertain. CDR1 SGHNT and CDR2 YYREEE come from the germline V gene (reference sequence). The CDR3 has 15 amino acids. Deletions cut 2 bases from V and 6 bases from J, with 15 bases between. The CDR3 coding sequence is TGTGCCAGCAGCTTCTACCGGGCGACGGGCAATGAGCAGTTCTTC. It translates to CASSFYRATGNEQFF.

The chain uses TRBV4-3 and TRBJ1-4; a weak D match, TRBD1 (6 bases). The CDR3 sequence is 16 residues long. With 0 bases removed from V and 3 bases from J, the gap between germline ends came to 11 bases. CDR1 LGHNA and CDR2 YSLEER come from the germline V gene. The CDR3 here is CASSQDLRGPNEKLFF. DNA for the CDR3: TGCGCCAGCAGCCAAGATCTTCGGGGGCCTAATGAAAAACTGTTTTTT.

This clone was seen once. This chain links TRBV29-1 with TRBJ1-2, with D possibly being TRBD1 (6 bases). CDR3 size: 14 residues. Germline CDR1 and CDR2: SQVTM and ANQGSEA. Trimming shortened V by 1 base and J by 2 bases, and 11 bases separated the two germline ends. The CDR3 is CSVEVTGGNYGYTF. The CDR3 DNA follows: TGCAGCGTTGAAGTGACAGGAGGGAACTATGGCTACACCTTC. The complete variable domain, with remaining parts taken from reference TRBV29-1 and TRBJ1-2, reads SAVISQKPSRDICQRGTSLTIQCQVDSQVTMMFWYRQQPGQSLTLIATANQGSEATYESGFVIDKFPISRPNLTFSTLTVSNMSPEDSSIYLCSVEVTGGNYGYTFGSGTRLTVV.